This T cell receptor beta chain was identified during a study of T-cell reconstitution after alpha-beta-depleted transplantation in children. Unique molecular identifiers were incorporated into the prepared TCRbeta library. TCRdb analysed the PCR reads with MiXCR anew, one entry per CDR3 protein. The sample carries 200,000 to 300,000 distinct CDR3 sequences, 12% recorded once. This clonotype was picked up many times. Sequenced material: PBMCs from the stem cell graft donor, taken from the stem cell graft. This TCR came from a human donor who donated a stem cell graft to a child with acute lymphoblastic leukemia.

The CDR3 protein is CATSASGGAEDTQYF. For the CDR3, the DNA is TGTGCCACCAGTGCCTCAGGGGGCGCGGAAGATACGCAGTATTTT. The V gene is TRBV24-1, the J gene TRBJ2-3, with 8 bases identical to TRBD1. Germline CDR1 and CDR2: KGHDR and SFDVKD. The CDR3 totals 15 residues. Trimming took 5 bases from V and 5 from J; bases not matched to a gene: 8.